The 27 T cell receptor beta chains listed next were all sequenced from one sample in a study of T-cell memory formation after mild COVID-19. TCRdb itself ran the 5' RACE reads through MiXCR, one entry per CDR3 protein. The table has fewer than 400,000 distinct CDR3 sequences, about 17% seen once; the top ten hold around a fifth. Material: PBMCs or a T cell subset sorted from them (not recorded which). These receptors came from a man aged 18 to 35 who had mild COVID-19 (a few samples of this study predate the infection). Cell type and time point are not known.

The rearrangement links TRBV7-2 to TRBJ2-6, with a possible D match to TRBD1 (6 bases). Germline V gives CDR1 SGHTA, CDR2 FQGNSA. The CDR3 covers 17 residues. Trimming cost V 0 bases and J 2 bases, with 11 bases left between them. The CDR3 is CASSLAGAGAGANVLTF. The CDR3, as DNA: TGTGCCAGCAGCTTAGCGGGGGCCGGGGCTGGGGCCAACGTCCTGACTTTC. The full variable domain, completed using reference TRBV7-2 and TRBJ2-6, is GAGVSQSPSNKVTEKGKDVELRCDPISGHTALYWYRQSLGQGLEFLIYFQGNSAPDKSGLPSDRFSAERTGGSVSTLTIQRTQQEDSAVYLCASSLAGAGAGANVLTFGAGSRLTVL.

This clonotype was counted between two and nine times. The genes are TRBV9 and TRBJ1-3, with D unclear. The CDR3 loop spans 14 amino acids. V lost 3 bases to trimming and J lost 2 bases, with 9 bases between them. Per germline, CDR1 SGDLS and CDR2 YYNGEE. CDR3 sequence: CASSGADPGNTIYF. Written as DNA, the CDR3 is TGTGCCAGCAGCGGCGCAGATCCTGGAAACACCATATATTTT.

The V and J genes are TRBV6-2 or TRBV6-3 and TRBJ2-5, with D unclear. Germline-derived CDR1 and CDR2 are MNHEY and SVGEGT. Trimming removed 7 bases at V and 5 bases at J, with 17 bases between. The CDR3 contains 14 residues. The CDR3 reads CASNEERPVETQYF. The CDR3, as DNA: TGTGCCAGCAACGAAGAGAGACCTGTGGAGACCCAGTACTTC.

This clonotype appeared a few times. The chain employs TRBV11-2 and TRBJ1-1; D not certain. This CDR3 comprises 13 residues. CDR1 and CDR2 from the germline V gene are SGHAT and FQNNGV. V shed 6 bases and J shed 1 base, with 9 bases lying between them. The CDR3, as DNA: TGTGCCAGCAGGAAAGGGTCGAACACTGAAGCTTTCTTT. This gives the protein CASRKGSNTEAFF.

This clonotype has more than one count but fewer than ten. This rearrangement joins TRBV12-3 or TRBV12-4 to TRBJ1-6; 9 bases are shared with TRBD1. The V gene end was trimmed by 6 bases and the J gene end by 0 bases; junction bases not matched to a gene: 6. This CDR3 has 17 amino acids. DNA for the CDR3: TGTGCCAGCAGGCCCGGGACAGGGATCTCCTATAATTCACCCCTCCACTTT. Amino acids: CASRPGTGISYNSPLHF.

The chain links TRBV5-6 to TRBJ2-1, with D perhaps matching TRBD1 (5 bases). Germline CDR1 reads SGHDT; CDR2 reads YYEEEE. The CDR3 totals 12 residues. Trimming cost V 2 bases and J 10 bases, with 10 bases left between them. This CDR3 reads CASSFGAIEQFF. The DNA of the CDR3 is TGTGCCAGCAGCTTTGGGGCAATCGAGCAGTTCTTC.

CDR3 bases: TGTGCCAGCAGCGCTCGGGGGACGTGGAACACCGGGGAGCTGTTTTTT. Translation gives CASSARGTWNTGELFF. J is TRBJ2-2 and V is TRBV5-4, with D perhaps TRBD2 (6 bases). This CDR3 is 16 amino acids long. Germline V lookup: CDR1 SGHNT, CDR2 YYREEE (reference sequence). With 4 bases removed from V and 1 base from J, the gap between germline ends came to 14 bases.

The chain is built from TRBV5-1 and TRBJ1-2; 9 bases line up with TRBD1. This CDR3 comprises 14 residues. Germline trimming cut 7 bases from V and 4 bases from J; bases unmatched to any gene: 8. The germline CDR1 and CDR2 sequences are SGHRS and YFSETQ. The CDR3 region is CASGRGQGPYGYTF. CDR3 in DNA: TGCGCCAGCGGAAGGGGACAGGGACCCTATGGCTACACCTTC.

V usage is TRBV12-3 or TRBV12-4 and J usage is TRBJ1-2; D unclear. The V and J ends lost 3 bases and 4 bases respectively, with 9 bases between them. The CDR3 sequence is 13 residues long. The CDR3 spells CASSFGVSYGYTF. The CDR3 region has the DNA TGTGCCAGCAGTTTTGGGGTCTCCTATGGCTACACCTTC.

This clonotype was detected only a few times. The V gene is TRBV4-1, the J gene TRBJ2-1, with D possibly called TRBD1 or TRBD2 (6 bases each). Germline V lookup: CDR1 MGHRA, CDR2 YSYEKL. Between the trimmed V and J ends, which lost 1 base and 2 bases, there was a span of 12 bases. CDR3 size: 16 residues. In nucleotides, the CDR3 is TGCGCCAGCAGCCAAGCCCCCGGGGGCCCCTACAATGAGCAGTTCTTC. This encodes CASSQAPGGPYNEQFF.

Only a few counts were recorded for this clonotype. The chain combines TRBV4-1 with TRBJ2-7; D tentatively fits TRBD1 or TRBD2 (5 bases each). Germline lookup yields CDR1 MGHRA and CDR2 YSYEKL. This CDR3 has 16 amino acids. Trimming shortened V by 1 base and J by 2 bases, and 15 bases separated the two germline ends. CDR3 bases: TGCGCCAGCAGCCAAGGAGGGGTAGGGCAGACCTACGAGCAGTACTTC. Translation gives CASSQGGVGQTYEQYF.

This chain uses TRBV25-1 with TRBJ1-2, with D perhaps TRBD1 (5 bases). Germline V gene lookup returns CDR1 MGHDK and CDR2 SYGVNS. This CDR3 has 15 amino acids. Deletions cut 0 bases from V and 4 bases from J, with 12 bases between. The CDR3 nucleotides are TGTGCCAGCAGTGAATATAAGGGGATCGGCTATGGCTACACCTTC. Translated, it gives CASSEYKGIGYGYTF.

The rearrangement links TRBV10-3 to TRBJ2-3, with unresolved D. Germline CDR1 is ENHRY and CDR2 is SYGVKD. The CDR3 loop spans 13 amino acids. V lost 8 bases and J 0 bases, leaving 9 bases between the germline ends. As DNA, the CDR3 is TGTGCCATCGGGTCAACTAGCACAGATACGCAGTATTTT. Protein: CAIGSTSTDTQYF.

V and J are TRBV20-1 and TRBJ2-3; D is unclear. The CDR3 is made up of 14 amino acids. Germline assignment: CDR1 DFQATT and CDR2 SNEGSKA (reference sequence). With 1 base removed from V and 2 bases from J, the gap between germline ends came to 10 bases. CDR3 in DNA: TGCAGTGCTAGAGCGGGTCCCCCCACAGATACGCAGTATTTT. Amino acid sequence: CSARAGPPTDTQYF.

The chain uses TRBV29-1 and TRBJ1-5; D unclear. Trimming shortened V by 4 bases and J by 1 base, and 8 bases separated the two germline ends. The CDR3 spans 13 residues. CDR1 is SQVTM and CDR2 is ANQGSEA in the germline V gene. In nucleotides, the CDR3 is TGCAGCGTTGTGGTACAGAGCAATCAGCCCCAGCATTTT. Translated, it gives CSVVVQSNQPQHF.

The chain employs TRBV15 and TRBJ2-3, with D unclear. The germline V gene encodes CDR1 LNHNV and CDR2 YYDKDF (reference sequence). This CDR3 is 12 amino acids long. V was shortened by 0 bases and J by 4 bases, with 2 bases between the two germline ends. CDR3 loop: CATSREADTQYF. The CDR3 DNA follows: TGTGCCACCAGCAGAGAAGCAGATACGCAGTATTTT. The full variable domain, rest sourced from reference TRBV15 and TRBJ2-3, is DAMVIQNPRYQVTQFGKPVTLSCSQTLNHNVMYWYQQKSSQAPKLLFHYYDKDFNNEADTPDNFQSRRPNTSFCFLDIRSPGLGDTAMYLCATSREADTQYFGPGTRLTVL.

This clonotype has a handful of counts. The V call is TRBV5-1, the J call TRBJ2-2; 7 bases are shared with TRBD1. Germline CDR1 is SGHRS and CDR2 is YFSETQ. Losses at the gene ends were 4 bases for V and 7 bases for J; bases not matched to a gene: 7. The CDR3 extends over 14 amino acids. CDR3 in DNA: TGCGCCAGCAGCACCGACAGGGAGCACGGGGAGCTGTTTTTT. Protein sequence: CASSTDREHGELFF. Combining the CDR3 with reference TRBV5-1 and TRBJ2-2 gives the whole variable domain KAGVTQTPRYLIKTRGQQVTLSCSPISGHRSVSWYQQTPGQGLQFLFEYFSETQRNKGNFPGRFSGRQFSNSRSEMNVSTLELGDSALYLCASSTDREHGELFFGEGSRLTVL.

The rearrangement links TRBV2 to TRBJ2-2; D gene ambiguous. CDR1 and CDR2 (germline): SNHLY, FYNNEI. CDR3 size: 14 residues. Trimming cost V 4 bases and J 8 bases, with 14 bases left between them. The chain's CDR3 is CASSVASHVGELFF. The CDR3 nucleotides are TGTGCCAGCAGTGTCGCCTCACATGTAGGGGAGCTGTTTTTT.

At least ten counts were recorded for this clonotype. The rearrangement uses TRBV6-2 or TRBV6-3 and TRBJ2-2; possibly TRBD1 for D (5 bases). Between the trimmed V and J ends, which lost 7 bases and 4 bases, there was a span of 22 bases. The CDR3 has 17 amino acids. Germline CDR1 and CDR2: MNHEY and SVGEGT. CDR3 nucleotide sequence: TGTGCCAGCATCAAAAGCCGCCGGGTGGGGCGCACCGGGGAGCTGTTTTTT. Amino acids: CASIKSRRVGRTGELFF.

The chain recombines TRBV7-9 with TRBJ1-5, with a weak D call TRBD1 (5 bases). CDR1 is SEHNR and CDR2 is FQNEAQ in the germline V gene (reference sequence). This CDR3 comprises 13 residues. The V end was cut by 8 bases, the J end by 6 bases, with 14 bases between. For the CDR3, the DNA is TGTGCCAGCGTCGGGACGGGTGGTCAGCCCCAGCATTTT. Encoded protein: CASVGTGGQPQHF.

This clonotype was recorded many times. The chain couples TRBV6-5 to TRBJ2-1; D remains ambiguous. CDR3 length equals 13 residues. The ends were cut back, 4 bases at V and 10 bases at J, with 14 bases in the middle. The germline V gene has CDR1 MNHEY and CDR2 SVGAGI. CDR3 residues: CASSLSEKGEQFF. The DNA of the CDR3 is TGTGCCAGCAGTTTGAGTGAGAAAGGAGAGCAGTTCTTC.

The CDR3 here is CASRPNSGATNEKLFF. In DNA, the CDR3 is TGTGCCAGCAGGCCAAACAGTGGTGCAACTAATGAAAAACTGTTTTTT. The chain has TRBV12-3 or TRBV12-4 and TRBJ1-4; D is undetermined. The CDR3 is 16 amino acids. The V and J ends lost 6 bases and 0 bases respectively, with 14 bases between them.

This clonotype was seen a few times. The chain couples TRBV7-9 to TRBJ2-6; 9 nucleotides line up with TRBD1. This CDR3 region has 19 residues. Unmatched junction bases numbered 12, after V lost 4 bases and J lost 2 bases. Germline V CDR1 and CDR2: SEHNR, FQNEAQ (reference sequence). The CDR3 reads CASSSFRDRVPAGANVLTF. The DNA for the CDR3 is TGTGCCAGCAGCTCCTTCCGGGACAGGGTTCCAGCTGGGGCCAACGTCCTGACTTTC.

The chain joins TRBV20-1 to TRBJ1-5; 9 nucleotides agree with TRBD1. There are 15 residues in the CDR3. Looked up from germline, CDR1 is DFQATT and CDR2 is SNEGSKA (reference sequence). The V gene end was trimmed by 6 bases and the J gene end by 4 bases; junction bases not matched to a gene: 10. Here the CDR3 reads CSARDRERLNQPQHF. The CDR3 DNA reads as TGCAGTGCCCGGGACAGGGAGCGGTTAAATCAGCCCCAGCATTTT.

The chain employs TRBV7-9 and TRBJ2-3; D possibly corresponds to TRBD2 (5 bases). V shed 1 base and J shed 2 bases, with 13 bases lying between them. Germline V lookup: CDR1 SEHNR, CDR2 FQNEAQ (reference sequence). The CDR3 runs 16 residues. CDR3 sequence: CASSLGTLAPTDTQYF. In DNA form, the CDR3 reads TGTGCCAGCAGCTTAGGGACTCTAGCACCCACAGATACGCAGTATTTT.

There are a few counts of this clonotype. The chain carries TRBV6-1 and TRBJ1-1; D is undetermined. The CDR3 is 14 residues long. V was cut by 2 bases and J by 0 bases, with 7 bases left in between. From germline, CDR1 is MNHNS and CDR2 SASEGT. In nucleotides, the CDR3 is TGTGCCAGCAGTGAATCGGGTTTGAACACTGAAGCTTTCTTT. This codes for CASSESGLNTEAFF.

The chain uses TRBV9 and TRBJ2-1; D may be TRBD1 (6 bases). V was shortened by 0 bases and J by 4 bases, with 14 bases between the two germline ends. The CDR3 totals 16 residues. Germline CDR1 and CDR2: SGDLS and YYNGEE. CDR3 bases: TGTGCCAGCAGCGTAGGAGGAGAGGGGGTTTACAATGAGCAGTTCTTC. Its protein product is CASSVGGEGVYNEQFF.